The rows below give T cell receptor beta chains drawn from one sample of a study of esophageal squamous cell carcinoma under preoperative chemotherapy. TCRdb re-derived calls from the PCR reads in MiXCR, one entry per CDR3 protein. Seen here are approximately 30,000 distinct CDR3 sequences, approximately 50% observed once, and the top ten hold roughly 12%. This sample was taken from a patient given preoperative chemotherapy. Receptors were obtained from a human donor with esophageal squamous cell carcinoma. The donor label of this sample is uncertain. Each CDR3 is given with its conserved first and last residue. A D gene is named only where the DNA matches it firmly. The size field is filled for only some rows; it gives once, few, many or a size class.

j_call | d_call | clone_size | v_call | cdr3_aa | cdr3_nt
TRBJ1-1 | NA | many | TRBV28 | CASSSQHNTEAFF | TGTGCCAGCAGTTCTCAGCACAACACTGAAGCTTTCTTT
TRBJ2-4 | NA | NA | TRBV12-3/TRBV12-4 | CACTGGRAKDIQYF | TGTGCCTGTACCGGGGGCCGTGCCAAAGACATTCAGTACTTC
TRBJ2-5 | NA | NA | TRBV7-2 | CAGGLGGREEDTQYF | TGTGCCGGGGGGCTCGGGGGCCGGGAGGAAGATACCCAGTACTTC
TRBJ2-5 | TRBD2 | NA | TRBV7-6 | CASSLDPGLAGGAQKTQYF | TGTGCCAGCAGCTTGGATCCGGGCCTCGCGGGGGGAGCCCAAAAGACCCAGTACTTC
TRBJ2-3 | NA | NA | TRBV7-9 | CAGSCRGGTDTQYF | TGTGCCGGCAGCTGTAGGGGTGGGACAGATACGCAGTATTTT
TRBJ2-5 | TRBD2 | NA | TRBV7-2 | CAGSLAGGQETQYF | TGTGCGGGTTCCCTAGCGGGTGGCCAAGAGACCCAGTATTTC
TRBJ2-2 | NA | many | TRBV11-2 | CASSSISSSSGELFF | TGTGCCAGCAGCTCTATTTCTAGTTCATCCGGGGAGCTGTTTTTT
TRBJ2-1 | NA | NA | TRBV5-1 | CASTTGGGLQSREQFF | TGCGCCAGCACCACTGGGGGCGGCCTGCAGTCTCGTGAGCAGTTCTTC
TRBJ2-5 | TRBD2 | NA | TRBV7-2 | CGGGSGVRALETQYF | TGTGGCGGGGGGTCCGGGGTCAGGGCCCTAGAGACGCAGTACTTC
TRBJ2-2 | NA | NA | TRBV7-9 | CASSQSGRTASTGELYF | TGTGCCAGCAGTCAAAGTGGCCGGACAGCGAGCACCGGGGAGCTGTATTTT
TRBJ2-7 | TRBD1 | few | TRBV18 | CASSPDRAGNEQYF | TGTGCCAGCTCACCCGACAGGGCAGGAAACGAGCAGTACTTC
TRBJ2-7 | NA | once | TRBV7-2 | CGRGTGLRAKNTQYF | TGTGGCCGCGGCACGGGGCTGAGAGCCAAAAACACGCAGTACTTC
TRBJ2-5 | TRBD1 | many | TRBV7-2 | CASSLQGAETQYF | TGTGCCAGCAGCCTACAGGGGGCGGAGACCCAGTACTTC
TRBJ2-5 | NA | NA | TRBV7-6 | CASSLGARDQETQYF | TGTGCCAGCAGCTTGGGGGCCCGTGACCAAGAGACCCAGTATTTC
TRBJ2-1 | TRBD1 | many | TRBV6-1 | CASRDSLHPEQFF | TGTGCCAGCCGGGACAGCCTTCACCCAGAGCAGTTCTTC
TRBJ2-2 | NA | NA | TRBV7-2 | CASSYDINTGKQFF | TGTGCCAGCAGTTATGACATAAACACAGGGAAGCAGTTTTTT
TRBJ2-3 | NA | NA | TRBV7-8 | CASSLALWSTDTQYF | TGTGCCAGCAGCTTAGCTCTGTGGAGCACAGATACGCAGTATTTT
TRBJ2-5 | NA | NA | TRBV7-2 | CASRRRGPKDTQYF | TGTGCCAGCAGGAGGCGGGGTCCCAAAGATACGCAGTACTTC
TRBJ2-3 | NA | NA | TRBV11-2 | CASSFETDTQYF | TGTGCCAGCAGCTTCGAGACAGATACGCAGTATTTT
TRBJ2-1 | TRBD2 | medium-sized | TRBV7-8 | CASSSPGLGSGEQFF | TGTGCCAGCAGTTCCCCGGGACTAGGGTCGGGTGAGCAGTTCTTC